These 23 T cell receptor beta chains came from one sample sequenced in a study of T cell clonality in common variable immunodeficiency. Findings of the study overall: Reportedly, TCR beta sequences from common variable immunodeficiency showed fewer deletions and N-nucleotide insertions.

The antigens for these receptors are not known. Method: immunoSEQ multiplex PCR; TCRdb's copy keeps in-frame clones and lacks some. The sample contains under 35,000 clones, none of them singletons. Specimen: peripheral blood mononuclear cells. All receptors come from a human donor with common variable immunodeficiency.

About this clone: The read falls 3 residues short of the CDR3 end, and the missing part is taken from the germline J gene. J is TRBJ1-5 and V is TRBV6-2 or TRBV6-3; 9 bases are a match to TRBD1. V was pared by 5 bases and J by 2 bases, with 10 bases of the junction left unmatched. The CDR3 covers 17 residues. CDR1 is MNHEY and CDR2 is SVGEGT in the germline V gene. CDR3 protein: CASSPGTGRLGNQPQHF. Partial CDR3 DNA: TGTGCCAGCAGTCCCGGGACAGGGAGATTAGGCAATCAGCCC.

This clone has more than one count but fewer than ten. Sequencing ends 3 residues short of the CDR3 end; the germline J gene provides the rest. V gene TRBV7-3 combines with J gene TRBJ2-3; 10 positions match TRBD2. CDR3 length equals 17 residues. CDR1 and CDR2 from the germline V gene are SGHTA and FQGTGA. V trimming: 5 bases; J trimming: 3 bases; junction bases outside the gene matches: 11. The chain's CDR3 is CASSLGSGGASTDTQYF. CDR3 bases read: TGTGCCAGCAGCCTCGGGAGCGGGGGGGCTTCAACAGATACG. Complete variable domain (other parts from reference TRBV7-3 and TRBJ2-3): GAGVSQTPSNKVTEKGKYVELRCDPISGHTALYWYRQSLGQGPEFLIYFQGTGAADDSGLPNDRFFAVRPEGSVSTLKIQRTERGDSAVYLCASSLGSGGASTDTQYFGPGTRLTVL.

Comment on this clone: The read halts 3 residues ahead of the CDR3 end, with the missing end drawn from the germline J gene. The J gene is TRBJ2-5, the V gene TRBV2, with 8 positions matching TRBD1. Trimming removed 5 bases from V and 7 bases from J; junction bases left unmatched: 9. Germline assignment: CDR1 SNHLY and CDR2 FYNNEI. The CDR3 spans 14 residues. The CDR3 bases that were read are TGTGCCAGCAGTCCCACGACAGGGGAGCCGACC. It specifies CASSPTTGEPT. Given in full, the CDR3 is CASSPTTGEPTQYF.

CDR3 bases read: TGTGCCAGCTCACCAGGGGACAGCGCGGGCAGCGGCCAGCCC. The encoded protein is CASSPGDSAGSGQP. The complete CDR3 reads CASSPGDSAGSGQPQHF. The chain has TRBV18 and TRBJ1-5, with 7 bases that match TRBD1. The read is 3 residues too short to cover the CDR3 end, so that end is filled in from the germline J gene. CDR1 KGHSH and CDR2 LQKENI come from the germline V gene. There are 17 residues in the CDR3. The V gene end was trimmed by 2 bases and the J gene end by 7 bases; junction bases not matched to a gene: 14. The full variable domain, completed using reference TRBV18 and TRBJ1-5, is NAGVMQNPRHLVRRRGQEARLRCSPMKGHSHVYWYRQLPEEGLKFMVYLQKENIIDESGMPKERFSAEFPKEGPSILRIQQVVRGDSAAYFCASSPGDSAGSGQPQHFGDGTRLSIL.

In its sample, this clone was seen a few times. From the germline J gene comes the end of the CDR3, since the read stops 3 residues before it. The chain carries TRBV5-1 and TRBJ2-3; possible D gene TRBD1, 6 bases. There are 15 residues in the CDR3. Trimming removed 0 bases from V and 2 bases from J, with 10 bases in between. The germline V gene has CDR1 SGHRS and CDR2 YFSETQ. CDR3 sequence reads: CASSLGTEPTDTQYF. CDR3 bases read: TGCGCCAGCAGCTTGGGGACAGAGCCCACAGATACG.

As concerns this clone: The CDR3 end falls 3 residues outside the read, so it is completed with the germline J gene. This chain connects TRBV30 to TRBJ1-3; 12 bases map to TRBD1. V dropped 0 bases and J dropped 2; count of bases not matched to a gene: 8. CDR3 length: 18 amino acids. The germline V gene has CDR1 GTSNPN and CDR2 SVGIG (reference sequence). The CDR3 sequence: CAWSVRRDRGLAGNTIYF. The sequenced CDR3 bases are TGTGCCTGGAGTGTAAGGAGGGACAGGGGGCTTGCTGGAAACACC.

Only a few counts were recorded for this clone. The read ends 3 residues early relative to the CDR3; the germline J gene fills the gap. The chain links TRBV20-1 to TRBJ2-1, with 12 bases aligning to TRBD2. The CDR3 has 13 amino acids. The V segment lost 6 bases and the J segment 4 bases; nucleotides outside the gene matches: 1. Germline V lookup: CDR1 DFQATT, CDR2 SNEGSKA (reference sequence). CDR3 in amino acids: CSATSGGYNEQFF. The sequenced CDR3 bases are TGCAGTGCAACTAGCGGGGGGTACAATGAG.

This clone has only a few counts. The missing CDR3 end, 3 residues past where the read stops, is filled in from the germline J gene. The chain recombines TRBV7-2 with TRBJ1-2; D is possibly TRBD1 (5 bases). Trimming took off 3 bases at V and 2 bases at J, with 10 bases between the two ends. This CDR3 spans 14 amino acids. Germline V lookup: CDR1 SGHTA, CDR2 FQGNSA. Partial CDR3 DNA: TGTGCCAGCAGCTTGGGACTGTTGAACTATGGC. It is translated as CASSLGLLNYG. The entire CDR3 reads CASSLGLLNYGYTF.

Only a few counts were recorded for this clone. The CDR3 extends 3 residues past the end of the read, so its final part is completed from the germline J gene. The chain employs TRBV7-2 and TRBJ1-2; TRBD1 might be the D (6 bases). The V gene lost 3 bases and the J gene lost 0 bases, with 11 bases spanning the gap. CDR1 SGHTA and CDR2 FQGNSA come from the germline V gene. This CDR3 comprises 15 residues. CDR3 DNA (partial): TGTGCCAGCAGCTTCGGGACATATCCTAACTATGGC. It translates to CASSFGTYPNYG. The whole CDR3 protein reads CASSFGTYPNYGYTF.

Concerning this clone itself: The CDR3 end lies 3 residues beyond the end of the read and is filled in from the germline J gene. The chain links TRBV2 to TRBJ1-2; 7 nucleotides match TRBD1. CDR1 and CDR2 (germline): SNHLY, FYNNEI. The CDR3 length is 15 residues. CDR3 bases read: TGTGCCAGCAGACAAGGGGGCGCAAGGGGCTACGGC. Translation: CASRQGGARGYG. The full CDR3 protein is CASRQGGARGYGYTF.

This clone was seen repeatedly, ten times or more. The CDR3 extends 3 residues past the end of the read, so its final part is completed from the germline J gene. The chain recombines TRBV5-1 with TRBJ1-2; tentative D call: TRBD1 (5 bases). V was cut by 5 bases and J by 6 bases, with 20 bases left in between. Germline CDR1 and CDR2: SGHRS and YFSETQ. The CDR3 extends over 15 amino acids. The part of the CDR3 DNA that was read is TGCGCCAGCAGACCCACGAGCGGGGGGAGAGATGGC. This encodes CASRPTSGGRDG. The whole CDR3 sequence reads CASRPTSGGRDGYTF.

Turning to this clone: Read sequence stops 3 residues before the CDR3 end, and the germline J gene provides the missing end. This chain joins TRBV7-9 and TRBJ2-7, with D perhaps matching TRBD1 (6 bases). Trimming left V 3 bases short and J 2 bases short, with 11 bases between. Germline V gene sequence: CDR1 SEHNR, CDR2 FQNEAQ (reference sequence). The CDR3 spans 14 residues. Incomplete CDR3 DNA: TGTGCCAGCAGCTTCGAGGGGGTTCCCTACGAG. Amino acid sequence: CASSFEGVPYE. The CDR3 in full is CASSFEGVPYEQYF.

This clone has a handful of counts. CDR3 amino acids: CASSRDSTTGELFF. The DNA read from the CDR3 is TGTGCCAGCAGCCGGGACTCGACAACCGGGGAG. V and J are TRBV2 and TRBJ2-2, with D tentatively TRBD2 (6 bases). The CDR3 end lies 3 residues beyond the end of the read and is filled in from the germline J gene. Germline CDR1 reads SNHLY; CDR2 reads FYNNEI. The germline V and J ends were trimmed by 6 bases and 5 bases, with 13 bases remaining between them. The CDR3 has 14 residues.

A remark on this clone: The read ends 3 residues before the CDR3 terminus; that terminus is restored from the germline J gene. V gene TRBV30 combines with J gene TRBJ1-1, with D uncertain. V lost 4 bases to trimming and J lost 4 bases, with 10 bases between them. There are 12 residues in the CDR3. Germline V gene data show CDR1 as GTSNPN and CDR2 as SVGIG (reference sequence). This chain's CDR3 is CAWNYGATEAFF. Incomplete CDR3 DNA: TGTGCCTGGAACTACGGAGCCACTGAA.

To note about this clone: Sequencing ends 3 residues short of the CDR3 end; the germline J gene provides the rest. The chain has TRBV5-6 and TRBJ2-3; no clear D gene. Germline lookup yields CDR1 SGHDT and CDR2 YYEEEE. This CDR3 region has 14 residues. Trimming cost V 4 bases and J 4 bases, with 13 bases left between them. This chain's CDR3 is CASSPVGIADTQYF. CDR3 bases read: TGTGCCAGCAGCCCGGTCGGTATCGCAGATACG.

Remarks on this clone: The CDR3 is cut off 3 residues early in the read; its end comes from the germline J gene. The chain carries TRBV6-2 or TRBV6-3 and TRBJ2-3; D ambiguous. This CDR3 is 13 amino acids long. Trimming removed 2 bases at V and 1 base at J, with 4 bases between. Looked up from germline, CDR1 is MNHEY and CDR2 is SVGEGT. The sequenced CDR3 bases are TGTGCCAGCAGTTACGGCCGCACAGATACG. Protein product: CASSYGRTDT. The whole CDR3 reads CASSYGRTDTQYF.

There are a few counts of this clone. Read data end 3 residues before the CDR3 end; the end is taken from the germline J gene. V is TRBV19 and J is TRBJ1-1; D perhaps matches TRBD1 (5 bases). The germline CDR1 and CDR2 sequences are LNHDA and SQIVND (reference sequence). The CDR3 loop spans 11 amino acids. V lost 4 bases and J 6 bases, leaving 6 bases between the germline ends. The part of the CDR3 DNA that was read is TGTGCCAGTAGTACAGGGCCTGAA. Translation: CASSTGPE. Given in full, the CDR3 is CASSTGPEAFF. Full variable domain (missing parts from reference TRBV19 and TRBJ1-1): DGGITQSPKYLFRKEGQNVTLSCEQNLNHDAMYWYRQDPGQGLRLIYYSQIVNDFQKGDIAEGYSVSREKKESFPLTVTSAQKNPTAFYLCASSTGPEAFFGQGTRLTVV.

This clone was counted between two and nine times. The read ends 3 residues early relative to the CDR3; the germline J gene fills the gap. This chain joins TRBV19 and TRBJ1-3; perhaps TRBD1 as D (5 bases). This CDR3 is built from 14 residues. Germline V gene data show CDR1 as LNHDA and CDR2 as SQIVND (reference sequence). Trimming took off 7 bases at V and 7 bases at J, with 17 bases between the two ends. Incomplete CDR3 DNA: TGTGCCAGTACCGATGACAGTTCACGGAACACC. It specifies CASTDDSSRNT. The whole CDR3 sequence reads CASTDDSSRNTIYF.

Details on this clone: The CDR3 is cut off 3 residues early in the read; its end comes from the germline J gene. The gene calls are TRBV30 and TRBJ1-3, with D hard to call. The germline CDR1 and CDR2 sequences are GTSNPN and SVGIG (reference sequence). Trimming stripped 0 bases from V and 0 bases from J, with 15 bases between. This CDR3 is built from 17 residues. CDR3 bases read: TGTGCCTGGAGTGTAGGACTCCTGATGTTCTCTGGAAACACC. The encoded protein is CAWSVGLLMFSGNT. The complete CDR3 protein is CAWSVGLLMFSGNTIYF.

A note on this clone: Sequencing ends 3 residues short of the CDR3 end; the germline J gene provides the rest. The chain is built from TRBV6-1 and TRBJ1-2, with TRBD1 matching over 7 bases. This CDR3 is built from 16 residues. Unmatched junction bases numbered 10, after V lost 2 bases and J lost 4 bases. Germline V gives CDR1 MNHNS, CDR2 SASEGT. CDR3 bases read: TGTGCCAGCAGTGAACCCCGTGGAGGGGGCATCTATGGC. Amino acid sequence: CASSEPRGGGIYG. The whole CDR3 sequence reads CASSEPRGGGIYGYTF.

This clone was recorded a few times. The chain's CDR3 is CATRDTSYQETQYF. The sequenced part of the CDR3 DNA is TGTGCCACCCGGGACACTTCCTATCAAGAGACC. The rearrangement uses TRBV19 and TRBJ2-5; tentative D call: TRBD1 (6 bases). The read stops 3 residues short of the end of the CDR3; the missing end is completed from the germline J gene. The CDR3 covers 14 residues. With 10 bases removed from V and 2 bases from J, the gap between germline ends came to 17 bases. Germline values: CDR1 LNHDA, CDR2 SQIVND (reference sequence).

Only a few counts were recorded for this clone. The read ends 3 residues before the CDR3 terminus; that terminus is restored from the germline J gene. This chain links TRBV2 with TRBJ1-4; TRBD1 matches at 9 bases. This CDR3 region has 15 residues. In germline, CDR1 is SNHLY, CDR2 FYNNEI. The junction had 10 bases not matched to a gene; V was cut back by 6 bases and J by 8 bases. The CDR3 loop is CASREQGARGEKLFF. CDR3 DNA, as far as it was read: TGTGCCAGCAGGGAACAGGGGGCTCGTGGGGAAAAA. Full variable domain (outside the CDR3, taken from reference TRBV2 and TRBJ1-4): EPEVTQTPSHQVTQMGQEVILRCVPISNHLYFYWYRQILGQKVEFLVSFYNNEISEKSEIFDDQFSVERPDGSNFTLKIRSTKLEDSAMYFCASREQGARGEKLFFGSGTQLSVL.

This clone was counted many times. Sequencing ends 3 residues short of the CDR3 end; the germline J gene provides the rest. This chain connects TRBV5-1 to TRBJ2-7; D might be TRBD1 (6 bases). V lost 1 base and J 0 bases, leaving 14 bases between the germline ends. The germline V gene has CDR1 SGHRS and CDR2 YFSETQ. This CDR3 spans 16 amino acids. The CDR3: CASSLLTGKGSYEQYF. The covered CDR3 bases are TGCGCCAGCAGCTTGCTAACAGGGAAGGGCTCCTACGAG. The complete variable domain, with remaining parts taken from reference TRBV5-1 and TRBJ2-7, reads KAGVTQTPRYLIKTRGQQVTLSCSPISGHRSVSWYQQTPGQGLQFLFEYFSETQRNKGNFPGRFSGRQFSNSRSEMNVSTLELGDSALYLCASSLLTGKGSYEQYFGPGTRLTVT.